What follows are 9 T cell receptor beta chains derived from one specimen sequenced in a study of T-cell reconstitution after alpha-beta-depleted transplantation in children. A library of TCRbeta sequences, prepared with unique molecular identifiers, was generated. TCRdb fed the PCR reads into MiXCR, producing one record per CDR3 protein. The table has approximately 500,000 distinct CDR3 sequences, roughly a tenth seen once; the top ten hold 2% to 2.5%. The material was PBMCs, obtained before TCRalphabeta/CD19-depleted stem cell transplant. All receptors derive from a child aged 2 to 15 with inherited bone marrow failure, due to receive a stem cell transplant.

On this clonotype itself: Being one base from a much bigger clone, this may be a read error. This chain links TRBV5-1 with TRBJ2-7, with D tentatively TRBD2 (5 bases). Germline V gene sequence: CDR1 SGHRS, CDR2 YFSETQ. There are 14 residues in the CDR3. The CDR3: CASSLEGLTYDQYF. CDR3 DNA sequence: TGCGCCAGCAGCTTGGAAGGACTGACCTACGACCAGTACTTC.

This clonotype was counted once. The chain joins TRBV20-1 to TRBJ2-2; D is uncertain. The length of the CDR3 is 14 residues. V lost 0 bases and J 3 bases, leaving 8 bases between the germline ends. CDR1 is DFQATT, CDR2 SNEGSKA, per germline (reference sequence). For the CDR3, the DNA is TGCAGTGCTAGAGATGTTTGGGACACCGGGGAGCTGTTTTTT. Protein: CSARDVWDTGELFF.

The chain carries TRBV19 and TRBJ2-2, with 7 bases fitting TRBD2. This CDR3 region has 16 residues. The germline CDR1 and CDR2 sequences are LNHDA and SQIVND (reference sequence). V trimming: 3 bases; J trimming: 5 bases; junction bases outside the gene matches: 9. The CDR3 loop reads CASSISAGAETGELFF. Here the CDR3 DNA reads TGTGCCAGTAGTATTTCGGCGGGAGCAGAAACCGGGGAGCTGTTTTTT.

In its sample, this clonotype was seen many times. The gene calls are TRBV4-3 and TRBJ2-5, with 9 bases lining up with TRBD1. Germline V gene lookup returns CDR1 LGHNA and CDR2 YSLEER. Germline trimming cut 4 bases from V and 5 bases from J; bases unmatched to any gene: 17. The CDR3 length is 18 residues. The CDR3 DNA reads TGCGCCAGCAGCCCCGGGACAGGGTCCCTCTCAGCTTCGGAGACCCAGTACTTC. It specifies CASSPGTGSLSASETQYF.

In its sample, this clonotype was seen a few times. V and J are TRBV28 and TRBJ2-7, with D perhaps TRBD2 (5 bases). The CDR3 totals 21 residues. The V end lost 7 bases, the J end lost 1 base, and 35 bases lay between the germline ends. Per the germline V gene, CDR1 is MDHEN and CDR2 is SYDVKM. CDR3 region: CASIPFGVEVNQLDGSYEQYF. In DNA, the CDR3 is TGTGCCAGCATTCCTTTCGGGGTAGAGGTGAACCAGTTGGATGGGTCCTACGAGCAGTACTTC.

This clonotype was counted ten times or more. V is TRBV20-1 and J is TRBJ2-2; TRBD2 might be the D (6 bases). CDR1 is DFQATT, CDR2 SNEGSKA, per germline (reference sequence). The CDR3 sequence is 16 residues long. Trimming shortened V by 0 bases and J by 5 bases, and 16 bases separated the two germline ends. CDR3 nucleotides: TGCAGTGCTAGAGATAGGCGGGGAGAGGGGACCGGGGAGCTGTTTTTT. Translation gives CSARDRRGEGTGELFF.

The CDR3 loop reads CSARAAGDWQPQHF. Written as DNA, the CDR3 is TGCAGTGCTAGGGCGGCAGGGGATTGGCAGCCCCAGCATTTT. This rearrangement joins TRBV20-1 to TRBJ1-5; perhaps TRBD1 as D (6 bases). Trimming took off 3 bases at V and 7 bases at J, with 16 bases between the two ends. The CDR3 contains 14 residues. The germline V gene has CDR1 DFQATT and CDR2 SNEGSKA (reference sequence).

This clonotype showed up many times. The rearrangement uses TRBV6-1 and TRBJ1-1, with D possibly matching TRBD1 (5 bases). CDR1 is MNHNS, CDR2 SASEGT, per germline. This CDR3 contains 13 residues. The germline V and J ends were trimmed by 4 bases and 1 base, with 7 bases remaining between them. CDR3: CASSGGRNTEAFF. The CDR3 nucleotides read TGTGCCAGCAGTGGGGGACGGAACACTGAAGCTTTCTTT.

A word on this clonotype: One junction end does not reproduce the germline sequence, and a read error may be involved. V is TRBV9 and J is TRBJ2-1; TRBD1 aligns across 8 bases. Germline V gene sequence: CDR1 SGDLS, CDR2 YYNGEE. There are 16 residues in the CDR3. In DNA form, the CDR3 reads TGTGCCGGCAGCGTAGGACAGGGCTTCTCCTACAATGAGCAGTTCTTC. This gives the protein CAGSVGQGFSYNEQFF.